The 5 T cell receptor beta chains below come from one sample, sequenced in a study of blood T cell repertoires in COVID-19. Assay: immunoSEQ multiplex PCR; the TCRdb copy retains only in-frame clones and omits some. The repertoire holds approximately 230,000 clones, with approximately 90% as singletons. Material for sequencing was peripheral blood. The receptors come from a woman aged 25 to 39 with COVID-19, enrolled during active disease.

Only one count was recorded for this clone. The chain has TRBV18 and TRBJ2-7, with D tentatively TRBD2 (5 bases). V lost 3 bases and J lost 2, with 17 bases in between. This CDR3 is 16 amino acids long. Germline V gene data show CDR1 as KGHSH and CDR2 as LQKENI. In nucleotides, the CDR3 is TGTGCCAGCTCACCCTCGGGAAGGACGGGCGCCTACGAGCAGTACGTC. Encoded protein: CASSPSGRTGAYEQYV.

V gene TRBV6-5 combines with J gene TRBJ1-5, with 9 bases identical to TRBD1. V shed 4 bases, J shed 7 bases, and the junction held 5 bases outside the gene matches. Germline CDR1 MNHEY, CDR2 SVGAGI. The CDR3 has 14 residues. Written as DNA, the CDR3 is TGTGCCAGCAGTTCACAGGGGGCCAGGCAGCCCCAGCATTTT. Translated, it gives CASSSQGARQPQHF.

This clone was seen more than once but under ten times. The CDR3: CTSSRRRAGHYEQYV. The CDR3 region has the DNA TGCACCAGCAGCCGACGGCGGGCAGGCCACTACGAGCAGTACGTC. V and J are TRBV1 and TRBJ2-7; TRBD2 is the table's D call, not checked against the DNA. TRBV1 constitutes a pseudogene. The CDR3 extends over 15 amino acids.

The chain uses TRBV3-1 (or the pseudogene TRBV3-2) and TRBJ1-1; 7 bases align to TRBD1. Per germline, CDR1 LGHDT and CDR2 YNNKEL (reference sequence). The CDR3 consists of 17 residues. Germline trimming cut 0 bases from V and 8 bases from J; bases unmatched to any gene: 15. CDR3 in amino acids: CASSQESGGSLRAEAFF. In DNA form, the CDR3 reads TGTGCCAGCAGCCAAGAGTCAGGGGGTTCCCTAAGGGCCGAAGCTTTCTTT.

The gene calls are TRBV4-2 and TRBJ2-2; possible D gene TRBD1, 5 bases. V was clipped by 0 bases and J by 6 bases, with 11 bases between them. CDR1 LGHNA and CDR2 YNFKEQ come from the germline V gene. The CDR3 is made up of 15 amino acids. Written as DNA, the CDR3 is TGTGCCAGCAGCCAAGAAAGTCCCAGGGCCGGGGAGCTGTTTTTT. The encoded protein is CASSQESPRAGELFF.